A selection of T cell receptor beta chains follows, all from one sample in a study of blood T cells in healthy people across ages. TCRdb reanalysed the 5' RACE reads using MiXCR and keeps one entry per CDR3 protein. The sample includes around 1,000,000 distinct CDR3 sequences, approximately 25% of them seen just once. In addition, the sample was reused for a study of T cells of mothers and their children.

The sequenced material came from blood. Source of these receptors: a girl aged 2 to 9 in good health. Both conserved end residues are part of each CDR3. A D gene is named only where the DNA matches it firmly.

CDR3 protein: CASTGQSSYEQYF; D gene: TRBD1; V gene: TRBV4-2
CDR3 protein: CASSLLSGPNEKLFF; D gene: -; V gene: TRBV11-3
CDR3 protein: CASSLLVSGETQYF; D gene: -; V gene: TRBV5-1
CDR3 protein: CAIQTAGNTIYF; D gene: -; V gene: TRBV2
CDR3 protein: CSARGQTNSNQPQHF; D gene: TRBD1; V gene: TRBV20-1
CDR3 protein: CASGTSGSENIQYF; D gene: TRBD2; V gene: TRBV28
CDR3 protein: CASSLLRARADTEYF; D gene: -; V gene: TRBV12-3/TRBV12-4
CDR3 protein: CASSFGTRNTEAFF; D gene: -; V gene: TRBV19
CDR3 protein: CASSDVGTGGKYEQYF; D gene: TRBD1; V gene: TRBV25-1
CDR3 protein: CASSKGDETQYF; D gene: -; V gene: TRBV2
CDR3 protein: CAIRTGTSGNNEQFF; D gene: TRBD2; V gene: TRBV10-3
CDR3 protein: CASSTQGSGGYTF; D gene: -; V gene: TRBV7-8
CDR3 protein: CSATQGFYEQYF; D gene: -; V gene: TRBV20-1
CDR3 protein: CSVEAQGSGANVLTF; D gene: -; V gene: TRBV29-1
CDR3 protein: CSVVGTSGYNEQFF; D gene: TRBD2; V gene: TRBV29-1
CDR3 protein: CASSYSAIEGKAFF; D gene: -; V gene: TRBV6-5
CDR3 protein: CASRDLSGPNIQYF; D gene: -; V gene: TRBV2
CDR3 protein: CASSQKGSGETQYF; D gene: -; V gene: TRBV3-1
CDR3 protein: CASSQRLAGAPFNEQFF; D gene: TRBD2; V gene: TRBV27
CDR3 protein: CSFFPTSFVEKTQYF; D gene: -; V gene: TRBV20-1
CDR3 protein: CASSVDEGSIGYTF; D gene: -; V gene: TRBV9
CDR3 protein: CAISVPRTVSSEQYF; D gene: -; V gene: TRBV10-3
CDR3 protein: CASSTRTGGNEQYF; D gene: TRBD1; V gene: TRBV2
CDR3 protein: CASSQDPDPYGTDTQYF; D gene: -; V gene: TRBV11-3
CDR3 protein: CASSLYQGGEQYF; D gene: -; V gene: TRBV5-1
CDR3 protein: CASSLARSPGDEKLFF; D gene: -; V gene: TRBV7-9
CDR3 protein: CASGFGGGQHF; D gene: -; V gene: TRBV12-5
CDR3 protein: CASTLTSGREDTQYF; D gene: TRBD2; V gene: TRBV7-9
CDR3 protein: CSARPATAGKLFF; D gene: -; V gene: TRBV20-1
CDR3 protein: CSARDPSDISYNEQFF; D gene: -; V gene: TRBV20-1
CDR3 protein: CSAVRHQNTEAFF; D gene: -; V gene: TRBV20-1
CDR3 protein: CASSARRDRGVDEQFF; D gene: TRBD1; V gene: TRBV6-1
CDR3 protein: CASSYPTQDTQYF; D gene: -; V gene: TRBV27
CDR3 protein: CASSIEADLHNEQFF; D gene: -; V gene: TRBV11-2
CDR3 protein: CSATRPTDTQYF; D gene: -; V gene: TRBV20-1
CDR3 protein: CSSLTGETQYF; D gene: -; V gene: TRBV29-1
CDR3 protein: CAIGPGTDTQYF; D gene: -; V gene: TRBV10-3
CDR3 protein: CASSSSGGRYEQYF; D gene: -; V gene: TRBV7-2
CDR3 protein: CASSRDGTGNYEQYF; D gene: TRBD1; V gene: TRBV7-9
CDR3 protein: CSVGDQDNEQFF; D gene: -; V gene: TRBV29-1
CDR3 protein: CASSEYFPSNLAGARYEQYF; D gene: TRBD2; V gene: TRBV25-1
CDR3 protein: CSVDGRNNYGYTF; D gene: -; V gene: TRBV29-1
CDR3 protein: CASSVESGGDYEQYF; D gene: TRBD2; V gene: TRBV9
CDR3 protein: CASTQDSIYGYTF; D gene: -; V gene: TRBV6-2/TRBV6-3
CDR3 protein: CASSLDTGDEQYF; D gene: TRBD1; V gene: TRBV13